The clone carrying this TCR beta chain has only a few counts. No antigen is known for it. In total, each donor contributed a single heparinised blood draw that averaged around 100 mL. The sequenced template was cDNA made from the entire isolated RNA. Profiling relied on immunoSEQ multiplex PCR, and the TCRdb table lists in-frame clones only, not all of them. The sample lists 330,000 or so clones; roughly a fifth were seen once. This CDR3 region has 14 residues. Germline values: CDR1 LNHNV, CDR2 YYDKDF (reference sequence). The J segment lost 7 bases and the V segment lost 5 bases, leaving 9 bases of the junction unmatched. The data are from a study of beta chain features in type 1 diabetes. The study, taken as a whole, reports: Whether TCRB rearrangement is influenced by HLA type went unresolved here. Type 1 diabetes patients showed fewer insertions and more deletions at VDJ junctions.

The TCR was taken from a woman younger than 30 in good health. V and J are TRBV15 and TRBJ1-2; 8 bases agree with TRBD1. The sample taken for sequencing was naive CD4+ T cells from blood. The CDR3 sequence is CATSGYDGQGGYTF. CDR3 coding DNA: TGTGCCACCAGCGGCTATGACGGACAGGGTGGCTACACCTTC.